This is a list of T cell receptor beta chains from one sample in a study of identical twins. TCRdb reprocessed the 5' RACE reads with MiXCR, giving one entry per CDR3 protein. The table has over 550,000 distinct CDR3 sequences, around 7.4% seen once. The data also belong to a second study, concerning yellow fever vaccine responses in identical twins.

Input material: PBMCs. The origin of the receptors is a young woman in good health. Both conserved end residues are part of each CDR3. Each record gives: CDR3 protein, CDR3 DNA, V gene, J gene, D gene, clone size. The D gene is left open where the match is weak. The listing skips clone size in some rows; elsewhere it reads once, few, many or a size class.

CDR3 protein: CASSLTPWAVSTDTQYF
CDR3 DNA: TGTGCCAGCAGCTTGACTCCCTGGGCCGTGAGCACAGATACGCAGTATTTT
V gene: TRBV7-9
J gene: TRBJ2-3
D gene: NA
clone size: NA

CDR3 protein: CASSLAGSGANVLTF
CDR3 DNA: TGTGCCAGCAGTTTAGCGGGCTCTGGGGCCAACGTCCTGACTTTC
V gene: TRBV5-1
J gene: TRBJ2-6
D gene: TRBD2
clone size: many

CDR3 protein: CASSLVASGSGYNEQFF
CDR3 DNA: TGCGCCAGCAGCTTGGTTGCTAGCGGGAGTGGTTACAATGAGCAGTTCTTC
V gene: TRBV5-1
J gene: TRBJ2-1
D gene: TRBD2
clone size: few

CDR3 protein: CASSSEGQGNQPQHF
CDR3 DNA: TGTGCCAGCAGCTCCGAGGGGCAGGGCAATCAGCCCCAGCATTTT
V gene: TRBV7-9
J gene: TRBJ1-5
D gene: NA
clone size: few

CDR3 protein: CASSLRTGKDNEHFF
CDR3 DNA: TGTGCCAGCAGCTTACGGACTGGGAAAGACAATGAGCATTTCTTC
V gene: TRBV7-9
J gene: TRBJ2-1
D gene: NA
clone size: NA

CDR3 protein: CASSLWEGYEQYF
CDR3 DNA: TGTGCCAGCAGCTTATGGGAGGGCTACGAGCAGTACTTC
V gene: TRBV5-6
J gene: TRBJ2-7
D gene: TRBD2
clone size: few

CDR3 protein: CSAARTSGGTTDTQYF
CDR3 DNA: TGCAGTGCTGCTCGGACTAGCGGGGGGACCACAGATACGCAGTATTTT
V gene: TRBV20-1
J gene: TRBJ2-3
D gene: TRBD2
clone size: few

CDR3 protein: CASSLVGGRTSQETQYF
CDR3 DNA: TGTGCCAGCAGCTTGGTTGGGGGCCGAACCTCCCAAGAGACCCAGTACTTC
V gene: TRBV5-6
J gene: TRBJ2-5
D gene: NA
clone size: NA

CDR3 protein: CASSPGTGGIETQYF
CDR3 DNA: TGCGCCAGCAGCCCTGGGACAGGGGGCATAGAGACCCAGTACTTC
V gene: TRBV4-1
J gene: TRBJ2-5
D gene: TRBD1
clone size: many

CDR3 protein: CASSLSTSGRETQYF
CDR3 DNA: TGTGCCAGCAGCTTAAGTACTAGCGGGAGGGAGACCCAGTACTTC
V gene: TRBV7-2
J gene: TRBJ2-5
D gene: TRBD2
clone size: few

CDR3 protein: CASSLTVKETQYF
CDR3 DNA: TGTGCCAGCAGTTTAACGGTGAAAGAGACCCAGTACTTC
V gene: TRBV12-3/TRBV12-4
J gene: TRBJ2-5
D gene: NA
clone size: few

CDR3 protein: CSARVGGGNQPQHF
CDR3 DNA: TGCAGTGCTAGGGTAGGCGGTGGCAATCAGCCCCAGCATTTT
V gene: TRBV20-1
J gene: TRBJ1-5
D gene: NA
clone size: few

CDR3 protein: CASSPIDGELDTQYF
CDR3 DNA: TGCGCCAGCAGCCCTATCGATGGGGAGTTAGATACGCAGTATTTT
V gene: TRBV5-1
J gene: TRBJ2-3
D gene: NA
clone size: many

CDR3 protein: CASRRAGLTYNEQFF
CDR3 DNA: TGTGCCAGCCGAAGAGCTGGTTTGACCTACAATGAGCAGTTCTTC
V gene: TRBV28
J gene: TRBJ2-1
D gene: NA
clone size: few

CDR3 protein: CASSLWGGLYNEQFF
CDR3 DNA: TGTGCCAGCAGTTTATGGGGGGGACTTTACAATGAGCAGTTCTTC
V gene: TRBV28
J gene: TRBJ2-1
D gene: NA
clone size: NA

CDR3 protein: CASSFRRGGGMDNEQFF
CDR3 DNA: TGTGCCAGCAGTTTTCGACGGGGGGGAGGGATGGACAATGAGCAGTTCTTC
V gene: TRBV12-3/TRBV12-4
J gene: TRBJ2-1
D gene: TRBD2
clone size: many

CDR3 protein: CASSPSNVHEQFF
CDR3 DNA: TGTGCCAGCTCACCATCTAACGTCCATGAGCAGTTCTTC
V gene: TRBV18
J gene: TRBJ2-1
D gene: NA
clone size: NA

CDR3 protein: CATGGQANNSPLHF
CDR3 DNA: TGTGCCACGGGGGGACAGGCGAATAATTCACCCCTCCACTTT
V gene: TRBV2
J gene: TRBJ1-6
D gene: TRBD1
clone size: few

CDR3 protein: CSATLGGRDTGELFF
CDR3 DNA: TGCAGTGCTACCCTCGGGGGGAGGGACACCGGGGAGCTGTTTTTT
V gene: TRBV20-1
J gene: TRBJ2-2
D gene: TRBD2
clone size: many

CDR3 protein: CASSQETSGNYEQYF
CDR3 DNA: TGTGCCAGCTCCCAGGAGACTAGCGGGAATTACGAGCAGTACTTC
V gene: TRBV18
J gene: TRBJ2-7
D gene: TRBD2
clone size: NA

CDR3 protein: CATSRSPIGGRPDTQYF
CDR3 DNA: TGTGCCACCAGCAGATCCCCAATAGGGGGGCGCCCAGATACGCAGTATTTT
V gene: TRBV15
J gene: TRBJ2-3
D gene: NA
clone size: NA

CDR3 protein: CASSLSLHYEQYF
CDR3 DNA: TGTGCCAGCAGTTTGAGTTTGCACTACGAGCAGTACTTC
V gene: TRBV12-3/TRBV12-4
J gene: TRBJ2-7
D gene: NA
clone size: few

CDR3 protein: CAISEGLAGLQETQYF
CDR3 DNA: TGTGCCATCAGTGAGGGACTAGCGGGTCTCCAAGAGACCCAGTACTTC
V gene: TRBV10-3
J gene: TRBJ2-5
D gene: TRBD2
clone size: few

CDR3 protein: CASSQEVGWGYTF
CDR3 DNA: TGCGCCAGCAGCCAAGAGGTCGGGTGGGGCTACACCTTC
V gene: TRBV4-1
J gene: TRBJ1-2
D gene: NA
clone size: many

CDR3 protein: CASSLMSEQFF
CDR3 DNA: TGTGCCAGCAGCTTGATGAGTGAGCAGTTCTTC
V gene: TRBV5-8
J gene: TRBJ2-1
D gene: NA
clone size: many

CDR3 protein: CASSAGTSPAYNEQFF
CDR3 DNA: TGTGCCAGCAGCGCCGGGACATCTCCCGCCTACAATGAGCAGTTCTTC
V gene: TRBV12-3/TRBV12-4
J gene: TRBJ2-1
D gene: NA
clone size: many

CDR3 protein: CASRPGTGGNSGYTF
CDR3 DNA: TGTGCCAGCAGACCTGGGACAGGGGGCAATTCTGGCTACACCTTC
V gene: TRBV6-1
J gene: TRBJ1-2
D gene: TRBD1
clone size: many

CDR3 protein: CASRPGQIYTGELFF
CDR3 DNA: TGTGCCAGCAGACCGGGACAGATCTACACCGGGGAGCTGTTTTTT
V gene: TRBV12-3/TRBV12-4
J gene: TRBJ2-2
D gene: TRBD1
clone size: few

CDR3 protein: CSVAVTNTGELFF
CDR3 DNA: TGCAGCGTTGCAGTTACCAACACCGGGGAGCTGTTTTTT
V gene: TRBV29-1
J gene: TRBJ2-2
D gene: NA
clone size: many

CDR3 protein: CASSQGQGQEETQYF
CDR3 DNA: TGCGCCAGCAGCCAAGGACAAGGACAAGAAGAGACCCAGTACTTC
V gene: TRBV4-1
J gene: TRBJ2-5
D gene: NA
clone size: few

CDR3 protein: CASSASHIAYEQYF
CDR3 DNA: TGTGCCAGCAGCGCCAGCCATATAGCCTACGAGCAGTACTTC
V gene: TRBV7-8
J gene: TRBJ2-7
D gene: NA
clone size: NA

CDR3 protein: CASGRSGGGYTF
CDR3 DNA: TGTGCCAGCGGGCGAAGCGGAGGTGGCTACACCTTC
V gene: TRBV27
J gene: TRBJ1-2
D gene: NA
clone size: few

CDR3 protein: CASSLGLQGAGQETQYF
CDR3 DNA: TGTGCCAGCAGCTTAGGGTTACAGGGGGCCGGGCAAGAGACCCAGTACTTC
V gene: TRBV13
J gene: TRBJ2-5
D gene: TRBD1
clone size: few

CDR3 protein: CSVGGLAVTDTQYF
CDR3 DNA: TGCAGCGTTGGCGGACTAGCGGTCACAGATACGCAGTATTTT
V gene: TRBV29-1
J gene: TRBJ2-3
D gene: TRBD2
clone size: many

CDR3 protein: CASRAGRGEKLFF
CDR3 DNA: TGTGCCAGCAGGGCCGGGCGGGGTGAAAAACTGTTTTTT
V gene: TRBV12-3/TRBV12-4
J gene: TRBJ1-4
D gene: NA
clone size: few

CDR3 protein: CASRQGNRPEAFF
CDR3 DNA: TGCGCCAGCAGACAGGGGAATAGGCCTGAAGCTTTCTTT
V gene: TRBV5-1
J gene: TRBJ1-1
D gene: TRBD1
clone size: NA

CDR3 protein: CASSVSGNSGANVLTF
CDR3 DNA: TGCGCCAGCAGCGTATCAGGGAACTCTGGGGCCAACGTCCTGACTTTC
V gene: TRBV5-1
J gene: TRBJ2-6
D gene: NA
clone size: many

CDR3 protein: CASSLAYLAGELFF
CDR3 DNA: TGTGCCAGCAGCTTGGCCTACCTCGCCGGGGAGCTGTTTTTT
V gene: TRBV7-2
J gene: TRBJ2-2
D gene: NA
clone size: NA

CDR3 protein: CSANRGEDNQPQHF
CDR3 DNA: TGCAGTGCTAACAGGGGGGAGGACAATCAGCCCCAGCATTTT
V gene: TRBV20-1
J gene: TRBJ1-5
D gene: TRBD1
clone size: few

CDR3 protein: CASSRERVSTDTQYF
CDR3 DNA: TGTGCCAGCAGCCGCGAGCGGGTTAGCACAGATACGCAGTATTTT
V gene: TRBV28
J gene: TRBJ2-3
D gene: NA
clone size: few

CDR3 protein: CASSPAGTIYNEQFF
CDR3 DNA: TGCGCCAGCAGCCCGGCGGGGACTATTTACAATGAGCAGTTCTTC
V gene: TRBV5-1
J gene: TRBJ2-1
D gene: TRBD2
clone size: NA

CDR3 protein: CASSLRQLGETQYF
CDR3 DNA: TGCGCCAGCAGCTTGCGGCAGTTAGGGGAGACCCAGTACTTC
V gene: TRBV5-1
J gene: TRBJ2-5
D gene: NA
clone size: few

CDR3 protein: CASSPTGQGTDEQFF
CDR3 DNA: TGTGCCAGCAGCCCTACGGGACAGGGTACCGATGAGCAGTTCTTC
V gene: TRBV11-2
J gene: TRBJ2-1
D gene: TRBD1
clone size: NA